The clone carrying this TCR beta chain has just a few counts. Checkpoint therapy with ipilimumab 1 mg/kg began 14 to 28 days after transplant. The V and J ends lost 6 bases and 6 bases, in that order; junction bases with no gene match: 7. The CDR3 consists of 13 residues. Germline-derived CDR1 and CDR2 are WSHSY and SAAADI. Here immunoSEQ multiplex PCR was the method, and the copy in TCRdb shows in-frame clones only, minus some. The data show approximately 17,000 clones, 71% seen once. The data belong to a study of ipilimumab plus nivolumab after autologous stem cell transplantation. The wider study: Typical patient got a handful of ipilimumab doses and roughly 8 nivolumab doses (median).

The chain recombines TRBV10-2 with TRBJ2-7; 8 nucleotides line up with TRBD1. The sequenced sample was PBMCs, obtained in a trial of ipilimumab plus nivolumab as post-transplant consolidation. The receptor's source is a male donor with diffuse large B-cell lymphoma. CDR3 DNA sequence: TGCGCCAGCAGGGGGACAGGTCTTTTCGAGCAGTACTTC. Translating gives CASRGTGLFEQYF.